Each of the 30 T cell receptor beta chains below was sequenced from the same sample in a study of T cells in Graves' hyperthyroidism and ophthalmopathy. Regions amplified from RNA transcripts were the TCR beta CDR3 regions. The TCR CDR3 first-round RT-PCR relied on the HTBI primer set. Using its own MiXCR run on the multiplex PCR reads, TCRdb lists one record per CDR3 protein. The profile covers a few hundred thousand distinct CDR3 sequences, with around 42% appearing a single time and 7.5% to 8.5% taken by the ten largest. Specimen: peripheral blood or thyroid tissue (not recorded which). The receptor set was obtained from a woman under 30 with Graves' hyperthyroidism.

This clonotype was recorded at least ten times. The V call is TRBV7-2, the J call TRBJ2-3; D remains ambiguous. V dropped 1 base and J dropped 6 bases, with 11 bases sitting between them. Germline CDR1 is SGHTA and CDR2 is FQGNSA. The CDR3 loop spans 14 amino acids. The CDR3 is CASSLGSIWDTQYF. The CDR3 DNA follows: TGTGCCAGCAGCTTAGGGTCTATTTGGGATACGCAGTATTTT. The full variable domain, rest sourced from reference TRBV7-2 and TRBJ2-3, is GAGVSQSPSNKVTEKGKDVELRCDPISGHTALYWYRQSLGQGLEFLIYFQGNSAPDKSGLPSDRFSAERTGGSVSTLTIQRTQQEDSAVYLCASSLGSIWDTQYFGPGTRLTVL.

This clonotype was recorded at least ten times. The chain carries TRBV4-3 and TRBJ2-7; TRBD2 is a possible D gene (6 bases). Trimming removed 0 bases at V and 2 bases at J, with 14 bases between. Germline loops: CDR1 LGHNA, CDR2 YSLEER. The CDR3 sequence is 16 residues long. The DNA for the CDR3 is TGCGCCAGCAGCCAAGAATTTCCTAGCGTCCCCTACGAGCAGTACTTC. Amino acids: CASSQEFPSVPYEQYF.

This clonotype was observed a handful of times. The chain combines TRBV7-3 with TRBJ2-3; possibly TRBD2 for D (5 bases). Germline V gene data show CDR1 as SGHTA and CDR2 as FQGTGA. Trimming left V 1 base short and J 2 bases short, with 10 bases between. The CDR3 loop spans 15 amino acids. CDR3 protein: CASSLIGEITDTQYF. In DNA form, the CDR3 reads TGTGCCAGCAGCTTAATCGGGGAAATCACAGATACGCAGTATTTT.

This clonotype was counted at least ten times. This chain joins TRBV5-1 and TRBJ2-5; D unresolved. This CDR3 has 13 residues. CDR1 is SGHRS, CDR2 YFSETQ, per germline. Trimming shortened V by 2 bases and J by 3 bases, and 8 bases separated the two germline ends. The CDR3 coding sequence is TGCGCCAGCAGCTTACTTAGGGAAGAGACCCAGTACTTC. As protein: CASSLLREETQYF.

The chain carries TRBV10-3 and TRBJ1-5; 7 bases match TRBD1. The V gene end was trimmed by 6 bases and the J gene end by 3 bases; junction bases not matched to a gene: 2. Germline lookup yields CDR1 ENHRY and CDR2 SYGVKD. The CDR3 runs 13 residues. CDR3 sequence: CAIRTGLNQPQHF. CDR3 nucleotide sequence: TGTGCCATCAGGACAGGGCTCAATCAGCCCCAGCATTTT.

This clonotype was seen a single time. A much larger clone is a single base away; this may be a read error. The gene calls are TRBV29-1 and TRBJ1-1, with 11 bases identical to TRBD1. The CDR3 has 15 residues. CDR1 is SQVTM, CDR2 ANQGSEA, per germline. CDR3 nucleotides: TGCAGCGCCTGGGACAGGGGGGGGGTGGACACTGGAGCTTTCTTT. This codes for CSAWDRGGVDTGAFF.

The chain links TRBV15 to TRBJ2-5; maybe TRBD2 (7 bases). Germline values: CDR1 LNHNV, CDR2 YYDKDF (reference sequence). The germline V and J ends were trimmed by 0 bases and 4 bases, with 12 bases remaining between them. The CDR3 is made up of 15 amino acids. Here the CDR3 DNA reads TGTGCCACCAGCAGAGAGTGGGAGGGGGTAGAGACCCAGTACTTC. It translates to CATSREWEGVETQYF.

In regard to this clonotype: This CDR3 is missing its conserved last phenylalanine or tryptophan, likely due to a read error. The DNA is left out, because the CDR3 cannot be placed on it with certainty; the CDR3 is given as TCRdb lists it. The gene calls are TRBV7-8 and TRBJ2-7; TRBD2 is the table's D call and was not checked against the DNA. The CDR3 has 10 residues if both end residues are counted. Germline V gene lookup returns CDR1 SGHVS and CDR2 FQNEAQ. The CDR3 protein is CASSSIPGTS.

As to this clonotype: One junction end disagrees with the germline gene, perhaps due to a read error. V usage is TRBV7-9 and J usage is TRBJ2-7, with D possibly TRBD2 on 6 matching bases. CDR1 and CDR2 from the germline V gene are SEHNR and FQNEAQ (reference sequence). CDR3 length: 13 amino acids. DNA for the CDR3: TGTGCCAGCAGCTTAGGACTAGGCGGGGAGCTGTACTTC. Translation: CASSLGLGGELYF.

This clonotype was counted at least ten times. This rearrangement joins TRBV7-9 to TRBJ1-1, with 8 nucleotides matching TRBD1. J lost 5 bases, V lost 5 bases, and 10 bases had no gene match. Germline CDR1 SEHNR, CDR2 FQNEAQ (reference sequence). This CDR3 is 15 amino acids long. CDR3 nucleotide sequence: TGTGCCAGCAGCGTGGGACAGGCCGTTGGGACTGAAGCTTTCTTT. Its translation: CASSVGQAVGTEAFF.

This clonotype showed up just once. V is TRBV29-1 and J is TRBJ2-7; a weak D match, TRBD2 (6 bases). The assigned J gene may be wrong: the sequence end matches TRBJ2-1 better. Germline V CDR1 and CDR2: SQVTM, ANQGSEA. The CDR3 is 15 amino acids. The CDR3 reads CSVEVWGLALREQFF. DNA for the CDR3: TGCAGCGTTGAAGTCTGGGGACTGGCCCTGAGGGAGCAGTTCTTC.

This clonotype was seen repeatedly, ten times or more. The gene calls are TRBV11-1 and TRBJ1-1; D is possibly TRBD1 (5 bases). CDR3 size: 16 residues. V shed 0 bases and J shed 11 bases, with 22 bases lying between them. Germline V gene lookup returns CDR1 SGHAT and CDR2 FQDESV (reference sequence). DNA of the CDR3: TGTGCCAGCAGCTTAGCGATTGGCAGGGACCGTCCCCGGGCTTTCTTT. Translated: CASSLAIGRDRPRAFF.

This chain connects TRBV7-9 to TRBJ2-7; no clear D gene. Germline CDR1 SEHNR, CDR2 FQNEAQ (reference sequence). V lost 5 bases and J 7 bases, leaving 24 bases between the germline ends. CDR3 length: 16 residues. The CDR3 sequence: CASSQADHKLYNEQYF. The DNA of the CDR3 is TGTGCCAGCAGCCAGGCGGACCACAAATTGTACAATGAGCAGTACTTC.

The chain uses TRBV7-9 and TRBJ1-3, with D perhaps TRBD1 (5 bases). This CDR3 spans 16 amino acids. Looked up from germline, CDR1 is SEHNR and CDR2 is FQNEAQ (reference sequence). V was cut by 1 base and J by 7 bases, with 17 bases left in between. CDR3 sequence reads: CASSLEMWGGDNTIYF. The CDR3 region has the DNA TGTGCCAGCAGCTTAGAGATGTGGGGGGGGGACAACACCATATATTTT.

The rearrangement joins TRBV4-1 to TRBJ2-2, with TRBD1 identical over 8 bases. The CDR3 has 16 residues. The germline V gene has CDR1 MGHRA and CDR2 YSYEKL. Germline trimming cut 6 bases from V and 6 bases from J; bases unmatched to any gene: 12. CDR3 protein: CASRKVPTGDAGELFF. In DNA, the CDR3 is TGCGCCAGCAGGAAAGTACCGACAGGGGATGCCGGGGAGCTGTTTTTT.

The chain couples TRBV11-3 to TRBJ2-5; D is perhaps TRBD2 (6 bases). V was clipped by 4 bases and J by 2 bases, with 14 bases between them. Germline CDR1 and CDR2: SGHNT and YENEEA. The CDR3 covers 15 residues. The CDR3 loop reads CASSSVAGGQETQYF. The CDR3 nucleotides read TGTGCCAGCAGCTCTGTCGCTGGGGGGCAAGAGACCCAGTACTTC.

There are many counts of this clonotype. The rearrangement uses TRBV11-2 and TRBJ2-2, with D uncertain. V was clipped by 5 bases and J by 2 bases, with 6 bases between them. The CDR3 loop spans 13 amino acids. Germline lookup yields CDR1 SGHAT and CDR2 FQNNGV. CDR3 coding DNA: TGTGCCAGCAGCCCGTTTAACACCGGGGAGCTGTTTTTT. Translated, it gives CASSPFNTGELFF. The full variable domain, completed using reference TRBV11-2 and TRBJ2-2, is EAGVAQSPRYKIIEKRQSVAFWCNPISGHATLYWYQQILGQGPKLLIQFQNNGVVDDSQLPKDRFSAERLKGVDSTLKIQPAKLEDSAVYLCASSPFNTGELFFGEGSRLTVL.

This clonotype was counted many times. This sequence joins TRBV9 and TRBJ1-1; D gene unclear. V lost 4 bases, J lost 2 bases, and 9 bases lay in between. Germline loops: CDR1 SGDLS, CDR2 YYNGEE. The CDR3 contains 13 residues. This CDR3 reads CASSPHPNTEAFF. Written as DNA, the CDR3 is TGTGCCAGCAGCCCCCACCCTAACACTGAAGCTTTCTTT. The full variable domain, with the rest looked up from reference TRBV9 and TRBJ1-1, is DSGVTQTPKHLITATGQRVTLRCSPRSGDLSVYWYQQSLDQGLQFLIQYYNGEERAKGNILERFSAQQFPDLHSELNLSSLELGDSALYFCASSPHPNTEAFFGQGTRLTVV.

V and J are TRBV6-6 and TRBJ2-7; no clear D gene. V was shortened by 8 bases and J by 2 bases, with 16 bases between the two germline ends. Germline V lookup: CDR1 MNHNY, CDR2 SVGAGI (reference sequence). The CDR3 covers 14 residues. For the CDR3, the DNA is TGTGCCAGCGTTGAGATGCCTCCAACCTACGAGCAGTACTTC. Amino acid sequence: CASVEMPPTYEQYF.

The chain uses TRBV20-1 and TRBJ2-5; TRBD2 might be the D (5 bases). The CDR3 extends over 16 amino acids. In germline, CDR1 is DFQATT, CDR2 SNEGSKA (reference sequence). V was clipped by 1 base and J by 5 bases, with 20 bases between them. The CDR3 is CSARALGTDGGETQYF. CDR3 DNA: TGCAGTGCTAGAGCATTAGGCACAGACGGCGGGGAGACCCAGTACTTC.

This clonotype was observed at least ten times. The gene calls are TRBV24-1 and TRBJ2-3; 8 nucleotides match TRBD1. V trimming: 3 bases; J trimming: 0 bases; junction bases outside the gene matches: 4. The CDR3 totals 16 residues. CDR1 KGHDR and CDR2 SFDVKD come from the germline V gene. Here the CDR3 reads CATSDLRDRSTDTQYF. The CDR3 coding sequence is TGTGCCACCAGTGATCTCCGGGACAGGAGCACAGATACGCAGTATTTT.

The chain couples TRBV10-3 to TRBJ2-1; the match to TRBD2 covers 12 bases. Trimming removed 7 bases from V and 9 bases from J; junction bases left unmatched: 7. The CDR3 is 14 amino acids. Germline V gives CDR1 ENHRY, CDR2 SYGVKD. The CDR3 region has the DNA TGTGCCATCAAGACTAGCGGGAGCTCTCCTGAGCAGTTCTTC. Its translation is CAIKTSGSSPEQFF.

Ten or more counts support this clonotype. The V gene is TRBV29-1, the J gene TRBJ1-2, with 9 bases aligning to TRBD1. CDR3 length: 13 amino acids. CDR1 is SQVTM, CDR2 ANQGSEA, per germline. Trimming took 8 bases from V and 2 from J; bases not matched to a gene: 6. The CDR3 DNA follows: TGCAGCATCCGGACAGGGGACAACTATGGCTACACCTTC. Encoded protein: CSIRTGDNYGYTF.

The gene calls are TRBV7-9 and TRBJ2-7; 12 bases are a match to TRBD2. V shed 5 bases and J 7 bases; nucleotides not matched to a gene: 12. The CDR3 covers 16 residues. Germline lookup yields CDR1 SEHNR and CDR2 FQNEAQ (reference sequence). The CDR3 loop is CASSPRLAGAGAEQYF. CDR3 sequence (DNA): TGTGCCAGCAGCCCAAGACTAGCGGGAGCCGGAGCGGAGCAGTACTTC. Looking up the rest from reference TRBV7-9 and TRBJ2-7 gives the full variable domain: DTGVSQNPRHKITKRGQNVTFRCDPISEHNRLYWYRQTLGQGPEFLTYFQNEAQLEKSRLLSDRFSAERPKGSFSTLEIQRTEQGDSAMYLCASSPRLAGAGAEQYFGPGTRLTVT.

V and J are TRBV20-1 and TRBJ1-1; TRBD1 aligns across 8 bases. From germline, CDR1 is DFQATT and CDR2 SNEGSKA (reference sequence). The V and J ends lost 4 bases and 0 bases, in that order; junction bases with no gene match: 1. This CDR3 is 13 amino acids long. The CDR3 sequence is CSAKTGVNTEAFF. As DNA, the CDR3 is TGCAGTGCTAAGACAGGGGTGAACACTGAAGCTTTCTTT.

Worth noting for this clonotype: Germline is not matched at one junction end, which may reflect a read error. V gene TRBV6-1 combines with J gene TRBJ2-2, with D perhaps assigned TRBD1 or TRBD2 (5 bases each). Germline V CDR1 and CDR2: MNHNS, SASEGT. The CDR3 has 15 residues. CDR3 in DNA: TGTGCCAGCAGCCGGGACCCTCGCTCCTACAATGAGCAGTTTTTT. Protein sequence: CASSRDPRSYNEQFF.

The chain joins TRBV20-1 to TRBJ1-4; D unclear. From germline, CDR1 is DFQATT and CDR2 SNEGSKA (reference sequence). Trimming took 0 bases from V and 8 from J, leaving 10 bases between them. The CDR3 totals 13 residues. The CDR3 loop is CSARDHVTEKLFF. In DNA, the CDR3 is TGCAGTGCTAGAGATCACGTAACCGAAAAACTGTTTTTT.

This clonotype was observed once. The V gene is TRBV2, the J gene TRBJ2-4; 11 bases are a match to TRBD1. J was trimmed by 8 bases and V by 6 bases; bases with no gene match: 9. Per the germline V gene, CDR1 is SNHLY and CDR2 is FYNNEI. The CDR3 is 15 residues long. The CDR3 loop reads CASRPSGTGGDIQYF. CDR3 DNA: TGTGCCAGCAGACCAAGTGGGACAGGGGGGGACATTCAGTACTTC.

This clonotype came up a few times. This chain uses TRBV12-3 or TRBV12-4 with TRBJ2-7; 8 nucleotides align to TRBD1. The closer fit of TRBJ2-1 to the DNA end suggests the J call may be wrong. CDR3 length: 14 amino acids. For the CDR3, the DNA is TGTGCCAGCAGAGGACAGGGCGAAAACAATGAGCAGTTCTTC. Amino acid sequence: CASRGQGENNEQFF.

The CDR3 spells CASSQPGQGQPQHF. In DNA, the CDR3 is TGTGCCAGCAGCCAGCCGGGGCAGGGGCAGCCCCAGCATTTT. V and J are TRBV4-2 and TRBJ1-5, with TRBD1 as a possible D gene (6 bases). The V gene lost 3 bases and the J gene lost 7 bases, with 13 bases spanning the gap. There are 14 residues in the CDR3. Germline V gene data show CDR1 as LGHNA and CDR2 as YNFKEQ.